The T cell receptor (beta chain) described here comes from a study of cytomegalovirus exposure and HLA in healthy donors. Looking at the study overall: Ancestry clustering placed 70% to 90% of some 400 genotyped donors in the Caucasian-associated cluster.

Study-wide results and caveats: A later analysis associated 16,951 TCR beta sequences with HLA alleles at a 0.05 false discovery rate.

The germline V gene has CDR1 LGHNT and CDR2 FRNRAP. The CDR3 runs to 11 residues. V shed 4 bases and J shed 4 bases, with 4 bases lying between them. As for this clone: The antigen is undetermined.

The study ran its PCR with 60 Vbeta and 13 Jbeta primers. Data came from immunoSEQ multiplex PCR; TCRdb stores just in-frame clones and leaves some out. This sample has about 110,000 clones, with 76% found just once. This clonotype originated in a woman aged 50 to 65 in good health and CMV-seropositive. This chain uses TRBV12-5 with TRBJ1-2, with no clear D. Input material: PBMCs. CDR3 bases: TGTGCTAGTGGTTCCTTCTATGGCTACACCTTC. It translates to CASGSFYGYTF.